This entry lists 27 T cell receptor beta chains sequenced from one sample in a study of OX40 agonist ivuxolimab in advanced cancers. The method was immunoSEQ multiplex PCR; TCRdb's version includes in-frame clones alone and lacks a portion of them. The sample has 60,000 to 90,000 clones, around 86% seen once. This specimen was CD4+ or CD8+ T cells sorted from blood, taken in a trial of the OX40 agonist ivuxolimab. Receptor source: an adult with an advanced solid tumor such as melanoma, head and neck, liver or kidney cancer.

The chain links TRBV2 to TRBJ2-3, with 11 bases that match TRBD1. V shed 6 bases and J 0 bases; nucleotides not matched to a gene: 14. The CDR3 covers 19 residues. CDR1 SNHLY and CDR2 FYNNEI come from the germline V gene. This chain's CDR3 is CASSSFNFGTGGSTDTQYF. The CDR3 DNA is TGTGCCAGCAGCTCCTTTAATTTCGGGACAGGGGGAAGCACAGATACGCAGTATTTT.

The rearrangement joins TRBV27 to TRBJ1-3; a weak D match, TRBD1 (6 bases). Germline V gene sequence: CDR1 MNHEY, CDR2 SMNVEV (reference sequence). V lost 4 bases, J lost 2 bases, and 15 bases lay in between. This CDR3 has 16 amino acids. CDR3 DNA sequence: TGTGCCAGCAGTTCCCGGGACACAAGCCCTGGAAACACCATATATTTT. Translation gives CASSSRDTSPGNTIYF.

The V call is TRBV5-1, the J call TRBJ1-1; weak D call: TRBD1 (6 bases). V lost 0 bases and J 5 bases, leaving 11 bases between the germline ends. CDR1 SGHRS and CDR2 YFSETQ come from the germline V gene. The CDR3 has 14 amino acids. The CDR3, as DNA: TGCGCCAGCAGCTTGGAAGGGGGACGGACTGAAGCTTTCTTT. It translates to CASSLEGGRTEAFF.

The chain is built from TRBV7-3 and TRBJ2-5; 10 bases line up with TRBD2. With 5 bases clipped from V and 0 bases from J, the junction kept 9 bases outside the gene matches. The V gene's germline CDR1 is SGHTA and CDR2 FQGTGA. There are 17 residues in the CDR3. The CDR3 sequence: CASSPGKAGGYQETQYF. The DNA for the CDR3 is TGTGCCAGCAGCCCCGGTAAAGCGGGAGGGTACCAAGAGACCCAGTACTTC.

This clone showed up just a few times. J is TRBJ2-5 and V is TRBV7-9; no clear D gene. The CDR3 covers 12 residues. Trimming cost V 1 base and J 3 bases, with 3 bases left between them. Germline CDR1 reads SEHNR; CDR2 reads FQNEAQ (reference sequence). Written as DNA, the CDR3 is TGTGCCAGCAGCTTAGTTAAAGAGACCCAGTACTTC. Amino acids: CASSLVKETQYF. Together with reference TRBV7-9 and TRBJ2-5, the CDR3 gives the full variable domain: DTGVSQNPRHKITKRGQNVTFRCDPISEHNRLYWYRQTLGQGPEFLTYFQNEAQLEKSRLLSDRFSAERPKGSFSTLEIQRTEQGDSAMYLCASSLVKETQYFGPGTRLLVL.

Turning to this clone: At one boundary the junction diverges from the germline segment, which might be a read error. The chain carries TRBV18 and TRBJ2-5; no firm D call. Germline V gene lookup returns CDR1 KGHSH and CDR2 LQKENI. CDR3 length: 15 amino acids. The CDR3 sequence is CASSPELLPQESQYF. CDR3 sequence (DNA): TGTGCCAGCTCACCCGAGCTTCTTCCCCAAGAGTCCCAGTACTTC.

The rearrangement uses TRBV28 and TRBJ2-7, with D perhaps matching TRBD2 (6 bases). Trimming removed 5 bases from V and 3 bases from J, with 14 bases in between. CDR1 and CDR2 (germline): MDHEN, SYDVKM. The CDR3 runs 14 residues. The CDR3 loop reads CASSPGDSIYEQYF. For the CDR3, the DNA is TGTGCCAGCAGTCCGGGAGACTCCATCTACGAGCAGTACTTC.

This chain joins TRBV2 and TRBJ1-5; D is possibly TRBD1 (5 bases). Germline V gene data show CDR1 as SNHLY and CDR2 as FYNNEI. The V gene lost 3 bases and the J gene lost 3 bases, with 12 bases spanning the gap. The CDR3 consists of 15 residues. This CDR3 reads CASSDMAGFNQPQHF. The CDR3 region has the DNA TGTGCCAGCAGTGACATGGCAGGGTTCAATCAGCCCCAGCATTTT.

The CDR3 here is CASSTITQGYSNQPQHF. Here the CDR3 DNA reads TGTGCCAGCAGCACCATAACGCAGGGGTATAGCAATCAGCCCCAGCATTTT. The chain is built from TRBV28 and TRBJ1-5; D may be TRBD1 (6 bases). The CDR3 contains 17 residues. Germline loops: CDR1 MDHEN, CDR2 SYDVKM. V lost 6 bases and J lost 0, with 18 bases in between.

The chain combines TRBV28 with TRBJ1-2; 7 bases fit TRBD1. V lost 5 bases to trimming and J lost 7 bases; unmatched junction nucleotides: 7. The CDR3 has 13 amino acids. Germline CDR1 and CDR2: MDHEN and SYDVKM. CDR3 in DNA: TGTGCCAGCAGTAAAGGGGGCTGGGGTGGCTACACCTTC. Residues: CASSKGGWGGYTF.

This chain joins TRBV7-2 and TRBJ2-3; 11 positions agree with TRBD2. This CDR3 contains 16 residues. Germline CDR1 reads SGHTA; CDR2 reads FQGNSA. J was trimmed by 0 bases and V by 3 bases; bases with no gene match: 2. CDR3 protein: CASSLASGGSTDTQYF. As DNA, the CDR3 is TGTGCCAGCAGCTTGGCTAGCGGGGGGAGCACAGATACGCAGTATTTT. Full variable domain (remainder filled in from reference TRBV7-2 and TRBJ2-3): GAGVSQSPSNKVTEKGKDVELRCDPISGHTALYWYRQSLGQGLEFLIYFQGNSAPDKSGLPSDRFSAERTGGSVSTLTIQRTQQEDSAVYLCASSLASGGSTDTQYFGPGTRLTVL.

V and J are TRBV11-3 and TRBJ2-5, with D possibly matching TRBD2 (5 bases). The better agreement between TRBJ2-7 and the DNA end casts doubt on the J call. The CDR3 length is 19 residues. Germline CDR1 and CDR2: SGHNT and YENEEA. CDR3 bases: TGTGCCAGCAGCTTGTTGAGGGCAGGTCCTCCCCAATTCTCCTACGAGCAGTACTTC. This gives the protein CASSLLRAGPPQFSYEQYF.

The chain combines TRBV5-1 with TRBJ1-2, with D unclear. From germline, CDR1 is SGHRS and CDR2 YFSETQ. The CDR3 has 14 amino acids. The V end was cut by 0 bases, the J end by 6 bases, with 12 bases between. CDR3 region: CASSLETQSDGYTF. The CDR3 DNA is TGCGCCAGCAGCTTGGAAACGCAAAGTGATGGCTACACCTTC.

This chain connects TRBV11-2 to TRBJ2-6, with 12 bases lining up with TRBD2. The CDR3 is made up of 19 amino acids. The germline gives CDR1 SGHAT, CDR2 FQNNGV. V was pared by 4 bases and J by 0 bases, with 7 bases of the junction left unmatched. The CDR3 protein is CASSYRTSGELSGANVLTF. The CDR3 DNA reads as TGTGCCAGCAGCTATCGGACTAGCGGGGAGCTCTCTGGGGCCAACGTCCTGACTTTC.

CDR3 nucleotides: TGTGCCAGTAGTGACGGACAGGGCTATGGCTACACCTTC. As protein: CASSDGQGYGYTF. This sequence joins TRBV19 and TRBJ1-2; TRBD1 agrees at 8 bases. CDR3 length equals 13 residues. Germline CDR1 is LNHDA and CDR2 is SQIVND (reference sequence). Losses at the gene ends were 5 bases for V and 4 bases for J; bases not matched to a gene: 3.

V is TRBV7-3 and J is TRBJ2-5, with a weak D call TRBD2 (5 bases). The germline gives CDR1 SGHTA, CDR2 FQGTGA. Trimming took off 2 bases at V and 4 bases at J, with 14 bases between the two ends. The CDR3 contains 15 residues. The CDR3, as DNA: TGTGCCAGCAGCTTACGGACGGGAAAATCAGAGACCCAGTACTTC. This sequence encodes CASSLRTGKSETQYF.

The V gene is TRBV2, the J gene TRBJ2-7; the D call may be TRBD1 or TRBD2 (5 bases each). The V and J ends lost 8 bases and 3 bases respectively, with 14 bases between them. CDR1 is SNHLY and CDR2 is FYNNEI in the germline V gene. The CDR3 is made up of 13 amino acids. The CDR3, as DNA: TGTGCCAGCGCGAGGAGAGGGGTCTACGAGCAGTACTTC. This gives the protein CASARRGVYEQYF.

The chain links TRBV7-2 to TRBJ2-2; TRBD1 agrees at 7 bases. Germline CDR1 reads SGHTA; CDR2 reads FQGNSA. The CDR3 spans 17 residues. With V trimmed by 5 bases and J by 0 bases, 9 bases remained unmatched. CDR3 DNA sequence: TGTGCCAGCAGCCCCATCCGGACAGGCGCGAACACCGGGGAGCTGTTTTTT. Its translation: CASSPIRTGANTGELFF.

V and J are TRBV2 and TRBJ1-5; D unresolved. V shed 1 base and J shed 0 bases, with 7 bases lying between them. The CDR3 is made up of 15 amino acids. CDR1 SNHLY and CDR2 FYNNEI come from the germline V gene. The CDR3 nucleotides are TGTGCCAGCAGTGAAGGGACGAATAGCAATCAGCCCCAGCATTTT. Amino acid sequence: CASSEGTNSNQPQHF.

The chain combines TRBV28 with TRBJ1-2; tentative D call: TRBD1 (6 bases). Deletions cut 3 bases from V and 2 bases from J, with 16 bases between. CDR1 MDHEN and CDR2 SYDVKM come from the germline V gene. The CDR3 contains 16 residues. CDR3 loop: CASSFSDRRGNYGYTF. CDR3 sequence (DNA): TGTGCCAGCAGTTTCAGCGACAGGCGGGGGAACTATGGCTACACCTTC.

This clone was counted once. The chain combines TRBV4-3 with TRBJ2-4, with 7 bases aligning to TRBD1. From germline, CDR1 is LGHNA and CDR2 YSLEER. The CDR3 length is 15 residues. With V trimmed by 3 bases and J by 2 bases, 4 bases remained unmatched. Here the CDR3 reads CASSHNRGTKNIQYF. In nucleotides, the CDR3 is TGCGCCAGCAGCCACAACAGGGGCACCAAAAACATTCAGTACTTC.

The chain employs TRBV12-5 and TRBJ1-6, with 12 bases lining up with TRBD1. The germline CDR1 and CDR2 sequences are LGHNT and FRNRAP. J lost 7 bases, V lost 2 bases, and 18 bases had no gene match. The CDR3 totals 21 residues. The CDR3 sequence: CASGLPRPGQGASVVNSPLHF. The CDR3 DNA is TGTGCTAGTGGTTTGCCCCGACCGGGACAGGGGGCGTCGGTCGTGAATTCACCCCTCCACTTT.

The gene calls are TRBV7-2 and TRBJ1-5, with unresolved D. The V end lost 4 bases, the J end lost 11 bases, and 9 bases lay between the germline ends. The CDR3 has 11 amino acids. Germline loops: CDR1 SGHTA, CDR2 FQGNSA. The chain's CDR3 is CASSSSNTQHF. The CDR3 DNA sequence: TGTGCCAGCAGCTCTTCAAATACCCAGCATTTT.

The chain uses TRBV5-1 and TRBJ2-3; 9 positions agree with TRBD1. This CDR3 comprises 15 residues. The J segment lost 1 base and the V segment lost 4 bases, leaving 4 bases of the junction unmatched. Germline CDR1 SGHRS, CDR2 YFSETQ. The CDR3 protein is CASSRDRVGTDTQYF. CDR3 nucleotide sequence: TGCGCCAGCAGCCGGGACAGGGTTGGCACAGATACGCAGTATTTT.

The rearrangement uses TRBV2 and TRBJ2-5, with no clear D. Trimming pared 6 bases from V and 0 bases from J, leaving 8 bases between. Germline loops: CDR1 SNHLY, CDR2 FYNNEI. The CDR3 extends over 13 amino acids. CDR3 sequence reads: CASSTDNQETQYF. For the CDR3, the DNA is TGTGCCAGCAGCACGGATAACCAAGAGACCCAGTACTTC.

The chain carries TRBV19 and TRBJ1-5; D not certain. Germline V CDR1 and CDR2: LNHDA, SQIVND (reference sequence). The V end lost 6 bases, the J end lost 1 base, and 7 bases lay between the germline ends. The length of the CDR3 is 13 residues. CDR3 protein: CASSPDSNQPQHF. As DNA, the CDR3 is TGTGCCAGTAGCCCGGACAGCAATCAGCCCCAGCATTTT.

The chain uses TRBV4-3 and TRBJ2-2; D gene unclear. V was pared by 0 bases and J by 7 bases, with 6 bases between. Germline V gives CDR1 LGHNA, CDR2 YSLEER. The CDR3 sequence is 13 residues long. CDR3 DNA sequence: TGCGCCAGCAGCCAAGATCAGGTCGGGGAGCTGTTTTTT. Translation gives CASSQDQVGELFF.